Here is one T cell receptor beta chain with its context. Measured with immunoSEQ multiplex PCR; TCRdb has only the in-frame clones, and not every one. The table shows roughly 200,000 clones, with approximately 81% occurring only once. These data originate in a study of blood T cell repertoires in COVID-19. The trim removed 7 bases at V and 6 bases at J, leaving 6 bases unmatched. There are 14 residues in the CDR3. The V gene's germline CDR1 is SGHRS and CDR2 YFSETQ. This TCR came from an elderly woman with active or convalescent COVID-19. V and J are TRBV5-1 and TRBJ2-1; 11 bases line up with TRBD2. Sequencing input: peripheral blood. The chain's CDR3 is CASAIAGGGNEQFF. Written as DNA, the CDR3 is TGCGCCAGCGCCATAGCGGGAGGGGGCAATGAGCAGTTCTTC.